These T cell receptor beta chains were read from a single sample in a study of blood T cell repertoires in COVID-19. Repertoires were generated with immunoSEQ multiplex PCR, while TCRdb's copy carries only in-frame clones and drops some. The sample lists hundreds of thousands of clones; 85% were seen once. Sequences were obtained from peripheral blood. All receptors derive from a man aged 40-49 years with acute or convalescent COVID-19. CDR3s include the opening cysteine and the closing phenylalanine or tryptophan. Each record gives: J gene, clone size, V gene, D gene, CDR3 length, CDR3 DNA, CDR3 protein. The D gene is left open where the match is weak. The listing skips clone size in some rows; elsewhere it reads once, few, many or a size class.

TRBJ1-1	few	TRBV20-1	TRBD1	11	TGCAGTGTTACAGACAGGGGTGAAGCTTTCTTT	CSVTDRGEAFF
TRBJ1-1	.	TRBV4-2	.	14	TGTGCCAGCAGCCAAGATCCCAGGGGCACTGAAGCTTTCTTT	CASSQDPRGTEAFF
TRBJ2-5	.	TRBV15	.	15	TGTGCCACCAGCAGAGATTCAGGGGTACCAGAGACCCAGTACTTC	CATSRDSGVPETQYF
TRBJ1-2	once	TRBV5-1	.	18	TGCGCCAGCAGCTTGGGGCCACTGGTTGGCGGAGCTAACTATGGCTACACCTTC	CASSLGPLVGGANYGYTF
TRBJ1-3	.	TRBV2	TRBD1	14	TGTGCCAGCGGTACAGGGGGCCCTGGAAACACCATATATTTT	CASGTGGPGNTIYF
TRBJ1-6	.	TRBV19	.	13	TGTGCCAGTAGTATCGACAGGAATTCACCCCTCCACTTT	CASSIDRNSPLHF
TRBJ1-2	.	TRBV3-1/TRBV3-2	.	13	TGTGCCAGCAGCCAAGATTCATCCAGAGGGTACACCTTC	CASSQDSSRGYTF
TRBJ1-5	.	TRBV6-6	.	15	TGTGCCAGCAGGGATGGACAGAATAGCAATCAGCCCCAGCATTTT	CASRDGQNSNQPQHF
TRBJ2-3	.	TRBV4-3	TRBD2	15	TGCGCCAGCAGCCCCGGACTAGCGGCCACAGATACGCAGTATTTT	CASSPGLAATDTQYF
TRBJ2-7	.	TRBV19	.	13	TGTGCCAGTAAGAGCAGGACGTCAGGGGAGCAGTACTTC	CASKSRTSGEQYF
TRBJ1-2	once	TRBV19	.	14	TGTGCCAGTAGTATGACTCAGACGGAGTATGGCTACACCTTC	CASSMTQTEYGYTF
TRBJ1-2	.	TRBV18	TRBD1	15	TGTGCCAGCTCCCAAAACTCACAGGGGGCCTATGGCTACACCTTC	CASSQNSQGAYGYTF
TRBJ1-2	.	TRBV19	TRBD1	13	TGTGCCAGTAGCCCAGACAGGGGGCAAGGCTACACCTTC	CASSPDRGQGYTF
TRBJ2-4	.	TRBV7-2	TRBD2	18	TGTGCCAGCAGCTTAGTTGGGCGGGGGGCTGTAGCCAAAAACATTCAGTACTTC	CASSLVGRGAVAKNIQYF
TRBJ2-2	once	TRBV9	TRBD2	17	TGTGCCAGCAGCGTAACCGGGACTAGCGGGGGGGGCCGGGAGCTGTTTTTT	CASSVTGTSGGGRELFF